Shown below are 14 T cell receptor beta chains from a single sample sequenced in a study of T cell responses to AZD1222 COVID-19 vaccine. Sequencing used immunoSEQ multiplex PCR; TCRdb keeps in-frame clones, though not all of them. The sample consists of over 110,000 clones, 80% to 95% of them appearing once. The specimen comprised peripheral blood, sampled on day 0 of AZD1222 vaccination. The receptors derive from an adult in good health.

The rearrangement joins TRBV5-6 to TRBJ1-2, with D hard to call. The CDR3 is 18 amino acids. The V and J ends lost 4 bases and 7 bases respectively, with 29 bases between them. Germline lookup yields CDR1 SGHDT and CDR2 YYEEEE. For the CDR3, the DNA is TGTGCCAGCAGCGAACAACGATACCTCCATGACACCCTAGGTGGCTACACCTTC. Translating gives CASSEQRYLHDTLGGYTF.

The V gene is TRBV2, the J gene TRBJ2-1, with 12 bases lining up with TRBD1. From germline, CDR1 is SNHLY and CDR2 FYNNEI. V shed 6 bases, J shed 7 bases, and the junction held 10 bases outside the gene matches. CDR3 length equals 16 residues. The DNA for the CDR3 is TGTGCCAGCAGGAACTTACGGGACAGGGGGCATAATGAGCAGTTCTTC. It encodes CASRNLRDRGHNEQFF.

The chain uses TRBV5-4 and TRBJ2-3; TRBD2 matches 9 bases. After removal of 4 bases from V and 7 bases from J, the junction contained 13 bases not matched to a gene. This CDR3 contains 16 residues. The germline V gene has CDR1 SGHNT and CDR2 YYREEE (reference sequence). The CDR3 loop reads CASSPGGEAGGNTQYF. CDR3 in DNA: TGTGCCAGCAGCCCGGGGGGGGAAGCGGGAGGTAATACGCAGTATTTT. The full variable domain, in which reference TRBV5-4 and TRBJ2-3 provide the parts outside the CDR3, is ETGVTQSPTHLIKTRGQQVTLRCSSQSGHNTVSWYQQALGQGPQFIFQYYREEENGRGNFPPRFSGLQFPNYSSELNVNALELDDSALYLCASSPGGEAGGNTQYFGPGTRLTVL.

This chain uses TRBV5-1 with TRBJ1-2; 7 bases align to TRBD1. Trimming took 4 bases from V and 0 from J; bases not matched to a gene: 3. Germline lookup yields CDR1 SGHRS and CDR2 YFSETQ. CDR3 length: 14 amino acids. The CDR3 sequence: CASSLGTANYGYTF. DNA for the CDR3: TGCGCCAGCAGCCTAGGGACAGCTAACTATGGCTACACCTTC.

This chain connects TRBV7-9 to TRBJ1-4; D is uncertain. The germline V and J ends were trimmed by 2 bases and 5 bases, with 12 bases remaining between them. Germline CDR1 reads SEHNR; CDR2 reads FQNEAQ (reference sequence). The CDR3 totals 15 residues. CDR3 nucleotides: TGTGCCAGCAGCTTATTCGAGGGTTCGAATGAAAAACTGTTTTTT. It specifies CASSLFEGSNEKLFF.

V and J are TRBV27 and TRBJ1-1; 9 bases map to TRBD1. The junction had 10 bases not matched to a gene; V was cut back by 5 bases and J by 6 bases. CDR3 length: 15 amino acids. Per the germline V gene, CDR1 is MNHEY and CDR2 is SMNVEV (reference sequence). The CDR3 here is CASSLTGGISAEAFF. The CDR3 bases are TGTGCCAGCAGTCTTACAGGGGGCATCTCCGCTGAAGCTTTCTTT.

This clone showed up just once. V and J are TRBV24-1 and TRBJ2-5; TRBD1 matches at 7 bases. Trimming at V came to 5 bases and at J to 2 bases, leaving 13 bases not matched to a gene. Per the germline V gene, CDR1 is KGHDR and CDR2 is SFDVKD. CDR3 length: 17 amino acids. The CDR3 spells CATSGPTGQATQETQYF. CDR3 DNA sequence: TGTGCCACCAGTGGCCCCACAGGACAGGCCACTCAAGAGACCCAGTACTTC.

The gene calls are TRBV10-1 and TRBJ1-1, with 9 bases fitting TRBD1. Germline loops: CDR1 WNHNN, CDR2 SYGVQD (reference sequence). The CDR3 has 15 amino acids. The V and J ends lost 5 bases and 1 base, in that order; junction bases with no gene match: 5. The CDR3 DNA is TGCGCCAGCAGTCCCGGACAGGGGTGGAACACTGAAGCTTTCTTT. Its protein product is CASSPGQGWNTEAFF.

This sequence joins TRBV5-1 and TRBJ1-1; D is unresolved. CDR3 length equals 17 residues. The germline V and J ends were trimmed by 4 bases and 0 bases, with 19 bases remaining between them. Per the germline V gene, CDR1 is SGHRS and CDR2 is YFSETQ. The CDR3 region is CASSGPTGKVMNTEAFF. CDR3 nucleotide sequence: TGCGCCAGCAGCGGGCCAACGGGGAAAGTAATGAACACTGAAGCTTTCTTT.

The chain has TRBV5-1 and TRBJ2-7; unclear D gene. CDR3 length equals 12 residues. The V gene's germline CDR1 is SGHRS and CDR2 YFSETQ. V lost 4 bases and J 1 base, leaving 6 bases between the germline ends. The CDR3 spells CASSQTSYEQYF. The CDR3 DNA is TGCGCCAGCAGCCAAACATCCTACGAGCAGTACTTC.

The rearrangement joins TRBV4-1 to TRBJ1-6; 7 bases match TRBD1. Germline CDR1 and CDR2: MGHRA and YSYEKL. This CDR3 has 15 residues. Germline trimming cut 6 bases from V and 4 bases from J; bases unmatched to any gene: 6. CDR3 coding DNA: TGCGCCAGCAGAACGAGGACAGGATATAATTCACCCCTCCACTTT. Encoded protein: CASRTRTGYNSPLHF.

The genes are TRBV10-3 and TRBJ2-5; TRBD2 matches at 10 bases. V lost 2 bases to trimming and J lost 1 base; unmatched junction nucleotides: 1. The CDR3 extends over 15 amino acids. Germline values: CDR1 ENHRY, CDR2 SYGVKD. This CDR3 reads CAISETSGAQETQYF. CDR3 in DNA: TGTGCCATCAGTGAGACTAGCGGGGCCCAAGAGACCCAGTACTTC.

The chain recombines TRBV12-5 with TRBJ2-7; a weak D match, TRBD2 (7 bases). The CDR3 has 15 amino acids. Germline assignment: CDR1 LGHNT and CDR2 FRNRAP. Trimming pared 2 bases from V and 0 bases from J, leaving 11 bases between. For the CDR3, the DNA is TGTGCTAGTGGTTTGAGGGGAGGGGGCTCCTACGAGCAGTACTTC. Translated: CASGLRGGGSYEQYF.

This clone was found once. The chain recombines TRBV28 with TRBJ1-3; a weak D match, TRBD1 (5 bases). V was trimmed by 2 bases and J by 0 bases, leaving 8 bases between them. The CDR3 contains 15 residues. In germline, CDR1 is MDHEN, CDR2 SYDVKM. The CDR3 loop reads CASSLRGGSGNTIYF. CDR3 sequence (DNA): TGTGCCAGCAGTTTAAGGGGTGGCTCTGGAAACACCATATATTTT. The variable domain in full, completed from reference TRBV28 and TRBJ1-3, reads DVKVTQSSRYLVKRTGEKVFLECVQDMDHENMFWYRQDPGLGLRLIYFSYDVKMKEKGDIPEGYSVSREKKERFSLILESASTNQTSMYLCASSLRGGSGNTIYFGEGSWLTVV.